The 4 T cell receptor beta chains below all came from one sample that was sequenced in a study of regulatory T cells in long-lasting Graves disease. CDR3 regions were amplified by Arm-PCR using iRepertoire HTBI primers to build TCR beta libraries. A single record per CDR3 protein comes from TCRdb applying MiXCR to the multiplex PCR reads. The table lists a few hundred thousand distinct CDR3 sequences, about 20% of them singletons. Time point indicated: newly diagnosed GD, antithyroid drugs for less than 3 months. After RNA was extracted from PBMCs, the TCR library was made from it. This sample was also put to use in a study of T cells in Graves' hyperthyroidism and ophthalmopathy.

The specimen comprised peripheral blood mononuclear cells (PBMCs), sampled at new diagnosis, from a patient treated with antithyroid drugs. The receptors come from a woman aged 25 to 39 with Graves disease.

This clonotype was counted many times. The chain is built from TRBV20-1 and TRBJ1-1; D is possibly TRBD1 (5 bases). Per the germline V gene, CDR1 is DFQATT and CDR2 is SNEGSKA (reference sequence). This CDR3 is built from 12 residues. Trimming removed 7 bases at V and 5 bases at J, with 14 bases between. This CDR3 is CSDGGDGTEAFF. CDR3 bases: TGCAGTGATGGAGGGGACGGGACTGAAGCTTTCTTT.

The gene calls are TRBV19 and TRBJ2-2; 9 nucleotides line up with TRBD1. The CDR3 length is 18 residues. In germline, CDR1 is LNHDA, CDR2 SQIVND (reference sequence). V lost 5 bases and J lost 4; bases outside the gene matches: 14. The CDR3 reads CASSRGAGTGSFTGELFF. In DNA form, the CDR3 reads TGTGCCAGTAGTCGAGGCGCCGGGACAGGGTCGTTCACCGGGGAGCTGTTTTTT.

Ten or more counts support this clonotype. This rearrangement joins TRBV12-3 or TRBV12-4 to TRBJ1-1; D possibly corresponds to TRBD1 (5 bases). V lost 6 bases to trimming and J lost 1 base, with 9 bases between them. The CDR3 runs 13 residues. The CDR3 loop reads CASSFGQNTEAFF. Here the CDR3 DNA reads TGTGCCAGCAGCTTTGGACAGAACACTGAAGCTTTCTTT.

This clonotype has a handful of counts. The chain joins TRBV29-1 to TRBJ1-1; D is undetermined. CDR1 and CDR2 (germline): SQVTM, ANQGSEA. This CDR3 is 13 amino acids long. V lost 4 bases, J lost 1 base, and 10 bases lay in between. This CDR3 reads CSVVRTGNTEAFF. CDR3 bases: TGCAGCGTTGTACGGACGGGGAACACTGAAGCTTTCTTT. The full variable domain, in which reference TRBV29-1 and TRBJ1-1 provide the parts outside the CDR3, is SAVISQKPSRDICQRGTSLTIQCQVDSQVTMMFWYRQQPGQSLTLIATANQGSEATYESGFVIDKFPISRPNLTFSTLTVSNMSPEDSSIYLCSVVRTGNTEAFFGQGTRLTVV.